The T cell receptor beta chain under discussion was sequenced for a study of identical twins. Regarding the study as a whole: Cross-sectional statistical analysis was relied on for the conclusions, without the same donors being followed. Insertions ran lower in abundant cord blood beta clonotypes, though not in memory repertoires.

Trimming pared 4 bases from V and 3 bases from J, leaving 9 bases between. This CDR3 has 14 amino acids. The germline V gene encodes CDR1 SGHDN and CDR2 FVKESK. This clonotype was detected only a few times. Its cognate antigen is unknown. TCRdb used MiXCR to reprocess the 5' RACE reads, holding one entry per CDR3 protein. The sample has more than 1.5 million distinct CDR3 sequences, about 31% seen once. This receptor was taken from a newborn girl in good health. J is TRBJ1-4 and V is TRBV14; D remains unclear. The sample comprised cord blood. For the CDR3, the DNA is TGTGCCAGCAGCCCAAGGAGCTCTAATGAAAAACTGTTTTTT. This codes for CASSPRSSNEKLFF.